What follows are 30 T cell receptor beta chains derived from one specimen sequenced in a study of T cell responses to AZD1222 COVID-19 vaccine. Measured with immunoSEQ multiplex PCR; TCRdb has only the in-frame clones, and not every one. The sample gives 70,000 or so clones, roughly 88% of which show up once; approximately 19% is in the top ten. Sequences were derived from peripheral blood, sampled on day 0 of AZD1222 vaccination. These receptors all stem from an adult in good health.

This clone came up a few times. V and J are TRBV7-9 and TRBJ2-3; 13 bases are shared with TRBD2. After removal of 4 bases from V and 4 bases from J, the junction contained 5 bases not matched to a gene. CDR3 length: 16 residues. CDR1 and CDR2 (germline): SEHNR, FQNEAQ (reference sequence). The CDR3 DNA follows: TGTGCCAGCAGCTGGACTAGCGGGAGCTTGCCAGATACGCAGTATTTT. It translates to CASSWTSGSLPDTQYF.

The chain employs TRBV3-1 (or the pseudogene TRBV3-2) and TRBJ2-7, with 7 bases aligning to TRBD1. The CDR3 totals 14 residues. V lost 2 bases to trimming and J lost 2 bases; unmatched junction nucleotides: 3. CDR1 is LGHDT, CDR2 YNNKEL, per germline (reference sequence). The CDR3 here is CASSQHGTAYEQYF. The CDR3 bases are TGTGCCAGCAGCCAACACGGGACAGCCTACGAGCAGTACTTC.

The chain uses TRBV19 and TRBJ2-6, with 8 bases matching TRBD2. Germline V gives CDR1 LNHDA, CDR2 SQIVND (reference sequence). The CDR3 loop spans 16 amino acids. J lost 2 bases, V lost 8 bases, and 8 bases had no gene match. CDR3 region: CASAHRGGTGANVLTF. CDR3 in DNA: TGTGCCAGTGCGCACCGGGGGGGGACTGGGGCCAACGTCCTGACTTTC.

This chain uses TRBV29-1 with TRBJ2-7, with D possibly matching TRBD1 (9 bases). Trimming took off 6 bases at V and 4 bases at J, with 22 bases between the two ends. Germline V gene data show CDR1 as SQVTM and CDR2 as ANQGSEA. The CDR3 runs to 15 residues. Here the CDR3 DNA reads TGCAGCGTGCCGGGAGGGGGGACAGGGATGTACGAGCAGTACTTC. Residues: CSVPGGGTGMYEQYF.

Written as DNA, the CDR3 is TGTGCCAGTAGTGAACAGATTAATGAAAAACTGTTTTTT. Translation: CASSEQINEKLFF. The V gene is TRBV19, the J gene TRBJ1-4, with D unclear. The V end was cut by 5 bases, the J end by 4 bases, with 8 bases between. Germline loops: CDR1 LNHDA, CDR2 SQIVND (reference sequence). The CDR3 length is 13 residues.

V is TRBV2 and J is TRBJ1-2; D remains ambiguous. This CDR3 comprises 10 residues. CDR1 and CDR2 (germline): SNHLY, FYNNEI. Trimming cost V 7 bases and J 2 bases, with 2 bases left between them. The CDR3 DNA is TGTGCCAGCAAGAACTATGGCTACACCTTC. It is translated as CASKNYGYTF.

The CDR3 here is CATSDSRGVETQYF. In DNA form, the CDR3 reads TGTGCCACCAGTGATTCTAGGGGGGTAGAGACCCAGTACTTC. The rearrangement links TRBV24-1 to TRBJ2-5; possibly TRBD1 or TRBD2 for D (6 bases each). Deletions cut 2 bases from V and 4 bases from J, with 10 bases between. The CDR3 spans 14 residues. Germline V gene data show CDR1 as KGHDR and CDR2 as SFDVKD.

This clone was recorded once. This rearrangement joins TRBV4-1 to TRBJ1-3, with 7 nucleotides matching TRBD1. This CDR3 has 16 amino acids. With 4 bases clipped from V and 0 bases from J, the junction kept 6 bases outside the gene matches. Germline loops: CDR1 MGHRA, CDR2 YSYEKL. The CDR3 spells CASSPPGGSSGNTIYF. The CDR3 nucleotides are TGCGCCAGCAGCCCTCCAGGGGGGAGCTCTGGAAACACCATATATTTT.

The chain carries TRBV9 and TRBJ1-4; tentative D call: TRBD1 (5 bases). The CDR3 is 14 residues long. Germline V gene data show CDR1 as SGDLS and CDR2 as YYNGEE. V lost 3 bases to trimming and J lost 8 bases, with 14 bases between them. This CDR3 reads CASSDPGPGEKLFF. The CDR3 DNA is TGTGCCAGCAGCGATCCGGGGCCAGGAGAAAAACTGTTTTTT.

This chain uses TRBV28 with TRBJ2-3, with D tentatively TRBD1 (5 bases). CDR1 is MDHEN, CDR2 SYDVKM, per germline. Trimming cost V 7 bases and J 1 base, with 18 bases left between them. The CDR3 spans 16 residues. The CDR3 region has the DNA TGTGCCAGCACCGTCCCCCCTGGGGCAGGCACAGATACGCAGTATTTT. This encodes CASTVPPGAGTDTQYF.

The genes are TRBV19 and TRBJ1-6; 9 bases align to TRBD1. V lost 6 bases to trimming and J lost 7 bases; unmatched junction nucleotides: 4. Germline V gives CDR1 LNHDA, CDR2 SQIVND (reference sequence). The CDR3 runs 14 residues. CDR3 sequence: CASSRTGENSPLHF. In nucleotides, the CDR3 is TGTGCCAGTAGCCGGACAGGGGAGAATTCACCCCTCCACTTT.

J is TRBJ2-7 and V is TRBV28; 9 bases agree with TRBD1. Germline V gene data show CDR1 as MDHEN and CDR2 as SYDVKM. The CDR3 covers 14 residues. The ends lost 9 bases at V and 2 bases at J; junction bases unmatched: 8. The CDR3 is CASRLDRGPYEQYF. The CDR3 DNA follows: TGTGCCAGTCGGTTGGACAGGGGTCCCTACGAGCAGTACTTC.

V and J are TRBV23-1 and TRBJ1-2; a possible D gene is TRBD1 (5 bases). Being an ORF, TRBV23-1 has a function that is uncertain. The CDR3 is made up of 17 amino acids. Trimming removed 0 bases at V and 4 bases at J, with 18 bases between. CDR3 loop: CASSQSDVQGRSYGYTF. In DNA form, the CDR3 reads TGCGCCAGCAGTCAATCGGATGTCCAGGGTAGGTCCTATGGCTACACCTTC.

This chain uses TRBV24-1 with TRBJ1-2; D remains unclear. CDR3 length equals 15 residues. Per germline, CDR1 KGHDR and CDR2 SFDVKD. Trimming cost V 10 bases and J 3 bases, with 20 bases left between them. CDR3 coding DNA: TGTGCCACTTCCCATCCCGGGCGGGAGGACTATGGCTACACCTTC. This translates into CATSHPGREDYGYTF.

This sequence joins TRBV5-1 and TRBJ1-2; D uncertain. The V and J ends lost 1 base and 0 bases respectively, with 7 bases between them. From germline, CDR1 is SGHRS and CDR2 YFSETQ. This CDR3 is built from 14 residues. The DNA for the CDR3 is TGCGCCAGCAGCTTGAGCCCTTCTAACTATGGCTACACCTTC. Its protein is CASSLSPSNYGYTF.

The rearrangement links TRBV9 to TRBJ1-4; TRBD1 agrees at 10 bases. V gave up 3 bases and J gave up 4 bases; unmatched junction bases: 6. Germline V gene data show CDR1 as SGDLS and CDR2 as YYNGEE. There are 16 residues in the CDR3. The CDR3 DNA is TGTGCCAGCAGCGGGAGACAGGGGGCGAGTAATGAAAAACTGTTTTTT. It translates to CASSGRQGASNEKLFF.

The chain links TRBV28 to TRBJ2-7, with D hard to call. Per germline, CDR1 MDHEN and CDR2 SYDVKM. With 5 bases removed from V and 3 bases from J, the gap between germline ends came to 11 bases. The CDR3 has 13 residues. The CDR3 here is CASSSPGIYEQYF. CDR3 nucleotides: TGTGCCAGCAGTAGCCCTGGGATCTACGAGCAGTACTTC.

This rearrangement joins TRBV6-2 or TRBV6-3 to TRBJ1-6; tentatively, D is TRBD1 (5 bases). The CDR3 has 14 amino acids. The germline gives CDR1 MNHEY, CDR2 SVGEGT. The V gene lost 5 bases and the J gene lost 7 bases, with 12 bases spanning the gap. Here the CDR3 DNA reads TGTGCCAGCAGTAACGCGGGGGACAATTCACCCCTCCACTTT. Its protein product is CASSNAGDNSPLHF.

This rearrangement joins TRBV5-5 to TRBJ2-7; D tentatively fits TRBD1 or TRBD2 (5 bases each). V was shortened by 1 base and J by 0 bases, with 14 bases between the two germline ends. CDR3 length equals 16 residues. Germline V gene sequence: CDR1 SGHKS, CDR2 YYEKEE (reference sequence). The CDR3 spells CASSLSSEGSSYEQYF. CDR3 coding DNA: TGTGCCAGCAGCTTGTCTTCCGAGGGGAGCTCCTACGAGCAGTACTTC.

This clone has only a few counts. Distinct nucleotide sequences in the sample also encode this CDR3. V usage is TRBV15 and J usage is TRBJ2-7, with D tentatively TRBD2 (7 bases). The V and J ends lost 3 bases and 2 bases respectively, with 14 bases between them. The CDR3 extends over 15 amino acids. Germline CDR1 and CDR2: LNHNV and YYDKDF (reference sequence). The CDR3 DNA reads TGTGCCACCAGCAGGGGTGGGGGGGGCCCCTACGAGCAGTACTTC. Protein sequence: CATSRGGGGPYEQYF.

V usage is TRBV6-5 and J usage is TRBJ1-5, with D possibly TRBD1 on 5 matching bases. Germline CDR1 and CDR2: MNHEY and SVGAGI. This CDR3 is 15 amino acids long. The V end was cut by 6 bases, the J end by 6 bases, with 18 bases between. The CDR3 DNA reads TGTGCCAGCAGCCTATCCGGGGGAGGTAGTCAGCCCCAGCATTTT. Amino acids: CASSLSGGGSQPQHF.

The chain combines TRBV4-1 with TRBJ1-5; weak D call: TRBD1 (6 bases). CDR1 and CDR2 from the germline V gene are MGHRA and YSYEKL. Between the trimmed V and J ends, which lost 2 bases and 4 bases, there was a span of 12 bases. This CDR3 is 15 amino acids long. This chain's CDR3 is CASSQPGQTNQPQHF. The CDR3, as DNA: TGCGCCAGCAGCCAACCTGGACAGACAAATCAGCCCCAGCATTTT.

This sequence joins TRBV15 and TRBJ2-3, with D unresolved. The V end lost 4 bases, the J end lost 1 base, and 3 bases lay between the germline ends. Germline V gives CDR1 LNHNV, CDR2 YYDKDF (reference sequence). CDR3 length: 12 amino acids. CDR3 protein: CATSTRTDTQYF. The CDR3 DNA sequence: TGTGCCACCAGCACTCGCACAGATACGCAGTATTTT.

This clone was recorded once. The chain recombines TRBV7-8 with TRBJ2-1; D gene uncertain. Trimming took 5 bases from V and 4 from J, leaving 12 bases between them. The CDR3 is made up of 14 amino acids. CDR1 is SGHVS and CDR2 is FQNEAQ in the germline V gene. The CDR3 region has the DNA TGTGCCAGCAGCCCAACTTTACGGTACAATGAGCAGTTCTTC. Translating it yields CASSPTLRYNEQFF.

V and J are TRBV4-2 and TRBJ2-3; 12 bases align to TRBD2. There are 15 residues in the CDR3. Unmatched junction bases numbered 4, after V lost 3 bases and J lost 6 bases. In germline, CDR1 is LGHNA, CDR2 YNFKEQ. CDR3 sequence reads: CASSQLAGGMDTQYF. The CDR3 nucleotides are TGTGCCAGCAGCCAGCTAGCGGGGGGGATGGATACGCAGTATTTT.

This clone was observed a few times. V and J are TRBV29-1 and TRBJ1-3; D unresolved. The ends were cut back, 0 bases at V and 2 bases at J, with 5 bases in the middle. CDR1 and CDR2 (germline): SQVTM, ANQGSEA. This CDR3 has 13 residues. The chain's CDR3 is CSVEDPPGNTIYF. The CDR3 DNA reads TGCAGCGTTGAAGACCCGCCTGGAAACACCATATATTTT.

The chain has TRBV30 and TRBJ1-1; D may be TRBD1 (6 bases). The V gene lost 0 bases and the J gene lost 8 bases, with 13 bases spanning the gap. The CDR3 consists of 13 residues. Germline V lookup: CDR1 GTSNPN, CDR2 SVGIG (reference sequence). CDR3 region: CAWSVRGQGEAFF. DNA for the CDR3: TGTGCCTGGAGTGTACGGGGGCAGGGGGAAGCTTTCTTT.

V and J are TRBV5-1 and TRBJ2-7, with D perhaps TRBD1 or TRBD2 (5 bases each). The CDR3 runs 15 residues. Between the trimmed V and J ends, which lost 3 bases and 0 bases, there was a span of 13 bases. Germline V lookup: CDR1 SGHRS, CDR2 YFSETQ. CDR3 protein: CASSYATGASYEQYF. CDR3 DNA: TGCGCCAGCAGCTACGCCACCGGGGCCTCCTACGAGCAGTACTTC.

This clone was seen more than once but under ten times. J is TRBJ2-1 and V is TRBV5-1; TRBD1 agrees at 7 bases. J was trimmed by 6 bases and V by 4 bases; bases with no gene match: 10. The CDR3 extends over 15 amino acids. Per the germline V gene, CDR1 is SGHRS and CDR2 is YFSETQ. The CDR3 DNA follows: TGCGCCAGCAGCCGGGGCTCGACAGGGTCCAATGAGCAGTTCTTC. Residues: CASSRGSTGSNEQFF.

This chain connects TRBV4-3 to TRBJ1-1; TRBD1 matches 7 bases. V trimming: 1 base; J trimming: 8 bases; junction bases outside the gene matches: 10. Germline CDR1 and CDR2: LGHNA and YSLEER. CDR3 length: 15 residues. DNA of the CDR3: TGCGCCAGCAGCCAAGGAGACAGGGTCACCAAGGAAGCTTTCTTT. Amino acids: CASSQGDRVTKEAFF.